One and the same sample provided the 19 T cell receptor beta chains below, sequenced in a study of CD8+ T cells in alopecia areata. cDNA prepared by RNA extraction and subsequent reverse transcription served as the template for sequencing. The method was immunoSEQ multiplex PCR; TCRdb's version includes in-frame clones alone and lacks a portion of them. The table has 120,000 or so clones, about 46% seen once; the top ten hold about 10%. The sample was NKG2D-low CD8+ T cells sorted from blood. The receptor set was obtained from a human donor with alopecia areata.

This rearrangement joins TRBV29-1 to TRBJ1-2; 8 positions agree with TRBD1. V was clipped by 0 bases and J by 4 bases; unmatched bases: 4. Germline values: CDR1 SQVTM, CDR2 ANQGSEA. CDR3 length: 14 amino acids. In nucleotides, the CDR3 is TGCAGCGTTGAAGACCAGGGGGCCAGCTATGGCTACACCTTC. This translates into CSVEDQGASYGYTF.

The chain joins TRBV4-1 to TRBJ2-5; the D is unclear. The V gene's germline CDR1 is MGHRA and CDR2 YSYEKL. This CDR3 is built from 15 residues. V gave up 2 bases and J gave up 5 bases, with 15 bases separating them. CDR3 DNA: TGCGCCAGCAGCCAAACCCATCTCGGAAGGGAGACCCAGTACTTC. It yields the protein CASSQTHLGRETQYF.

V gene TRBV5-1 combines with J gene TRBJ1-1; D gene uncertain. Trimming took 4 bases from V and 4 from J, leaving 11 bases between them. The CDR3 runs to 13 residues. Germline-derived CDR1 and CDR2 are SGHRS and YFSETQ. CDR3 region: CASSEDRGTEAFF. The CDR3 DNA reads TGCGCCAGCAGCGAAGACCGGGGCACTGAAGCTTTCTTT.

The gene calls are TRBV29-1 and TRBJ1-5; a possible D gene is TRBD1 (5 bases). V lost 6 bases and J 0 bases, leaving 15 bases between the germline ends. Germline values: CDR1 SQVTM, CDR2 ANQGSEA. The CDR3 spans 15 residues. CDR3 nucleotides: TGCAGCGTCCTGACAGACCCATATAGCAATCAGCCCCAGCATTTT. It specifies CSVLTDPYSNQPQHF.

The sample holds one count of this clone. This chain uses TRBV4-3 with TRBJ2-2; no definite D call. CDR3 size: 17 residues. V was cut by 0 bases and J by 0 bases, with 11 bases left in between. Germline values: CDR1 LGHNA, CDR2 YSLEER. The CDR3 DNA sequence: TGCGCCAGCAGCCAAGATTTTCAAGTCCCGAACACCGGGGAGCTGTTTTTT. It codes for CASSQDFQVPNTGELFF.

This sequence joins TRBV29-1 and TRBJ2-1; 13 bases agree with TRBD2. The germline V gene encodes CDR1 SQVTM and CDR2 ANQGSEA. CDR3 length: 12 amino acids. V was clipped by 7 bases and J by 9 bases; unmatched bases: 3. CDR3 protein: CSAWTSGSEQFF. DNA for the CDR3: TGCAGCGCCTGGACTAGCGGGAGTGAGCAGTTCTTC.

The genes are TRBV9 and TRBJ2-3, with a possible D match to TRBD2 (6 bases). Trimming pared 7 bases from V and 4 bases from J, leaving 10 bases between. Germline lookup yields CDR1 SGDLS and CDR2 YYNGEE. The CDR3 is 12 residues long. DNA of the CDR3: TGTGCCAGCGGATCGGGGGCAGATACGCAGTATTTT. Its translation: CASGSGADTQYF. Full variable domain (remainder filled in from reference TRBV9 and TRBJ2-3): DSGVTQTPKHLITATGQRVTLRCSPRSGDLSVYWYQQSLDQGLQFLIQYYNGEERAKGNILERFSAQQFPDLHSELNLSSLELGDSALYFCASGSGADTQYFGPGTRLTVL.

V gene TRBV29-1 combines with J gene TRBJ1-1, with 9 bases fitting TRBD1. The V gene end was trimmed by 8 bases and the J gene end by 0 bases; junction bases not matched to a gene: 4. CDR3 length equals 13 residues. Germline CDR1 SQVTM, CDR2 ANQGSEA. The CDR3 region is CSPTGGLNTEAFF. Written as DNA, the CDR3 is TGCAGCCCTACAGGGGGCCTGAACACTGAAGCTTTCTTT.

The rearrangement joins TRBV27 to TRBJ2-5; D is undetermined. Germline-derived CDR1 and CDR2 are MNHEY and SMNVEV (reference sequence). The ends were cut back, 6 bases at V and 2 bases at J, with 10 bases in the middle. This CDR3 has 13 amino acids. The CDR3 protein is CASRRSTQETQYF. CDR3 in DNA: TGTGCCAGCAGAAGGTCTACTCAAGAGACCCAGTACTTC.

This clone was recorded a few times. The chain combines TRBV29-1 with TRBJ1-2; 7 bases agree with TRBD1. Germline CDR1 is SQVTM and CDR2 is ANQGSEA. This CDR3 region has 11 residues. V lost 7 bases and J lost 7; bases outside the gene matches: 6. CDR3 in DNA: TGCAGCGCCCCACAGGGGTCTGGCTACACCTTC. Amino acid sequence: CSAPQGSGYTF.

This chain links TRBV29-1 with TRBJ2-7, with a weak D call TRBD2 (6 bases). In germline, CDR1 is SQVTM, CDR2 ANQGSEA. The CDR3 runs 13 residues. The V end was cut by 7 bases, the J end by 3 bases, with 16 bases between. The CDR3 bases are TGCAGCGCCGTAGAGACTAGGAGCTACGAGCAGTACTTC. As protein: CSAVETRSYEQYF.

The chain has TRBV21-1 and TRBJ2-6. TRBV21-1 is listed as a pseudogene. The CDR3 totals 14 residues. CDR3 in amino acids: CASSLNSGANVLTF. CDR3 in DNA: TGTGCCAGCAGCCTCAACTCTGGGGCCAACGTCCTGACTTTC.

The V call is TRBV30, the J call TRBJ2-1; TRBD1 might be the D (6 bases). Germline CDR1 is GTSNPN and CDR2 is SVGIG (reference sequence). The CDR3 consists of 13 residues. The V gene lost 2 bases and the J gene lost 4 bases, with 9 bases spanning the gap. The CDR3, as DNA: TGTGCCTGGAGTTCGACAGGATACAATGAGCAGTTCTTC. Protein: CAWSSTGYNEQFF.

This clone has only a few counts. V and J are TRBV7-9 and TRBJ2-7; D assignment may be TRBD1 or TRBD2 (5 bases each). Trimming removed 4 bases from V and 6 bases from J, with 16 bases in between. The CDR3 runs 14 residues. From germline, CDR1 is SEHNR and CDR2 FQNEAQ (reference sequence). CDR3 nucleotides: TGTGCCAGCAGCTCACGGGAAGCAGGGTTCGAGCAGTACTTC. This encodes CASSSREAGFEQYF.

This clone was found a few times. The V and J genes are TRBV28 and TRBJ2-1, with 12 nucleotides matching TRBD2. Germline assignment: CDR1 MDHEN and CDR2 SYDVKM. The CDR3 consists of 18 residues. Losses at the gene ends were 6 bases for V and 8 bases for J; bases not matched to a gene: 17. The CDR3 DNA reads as TGTGCCAGCAGCTCCTACCCTTCGACTAGCGGGAGAAACCATGAGCAGTTCTTC. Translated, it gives CASSSYPSTSGRNHEQFF.

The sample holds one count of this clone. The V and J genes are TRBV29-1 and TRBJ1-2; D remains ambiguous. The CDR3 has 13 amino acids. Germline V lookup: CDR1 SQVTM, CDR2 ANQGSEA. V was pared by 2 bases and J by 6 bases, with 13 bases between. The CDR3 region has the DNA TGCAGCGTTGAAAGGAGCCCTACGGATGGCTACACCTTC. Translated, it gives CSVERSPTDGYTF.

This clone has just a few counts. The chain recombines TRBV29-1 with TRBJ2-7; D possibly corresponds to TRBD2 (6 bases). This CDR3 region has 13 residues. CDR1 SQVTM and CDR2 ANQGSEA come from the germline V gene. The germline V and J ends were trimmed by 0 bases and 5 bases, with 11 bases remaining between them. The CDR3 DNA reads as TGCAGCGTTGAAGATAACACGGGGGACGAGCAGTACTTC. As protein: CSVEDNTGDEQYF.

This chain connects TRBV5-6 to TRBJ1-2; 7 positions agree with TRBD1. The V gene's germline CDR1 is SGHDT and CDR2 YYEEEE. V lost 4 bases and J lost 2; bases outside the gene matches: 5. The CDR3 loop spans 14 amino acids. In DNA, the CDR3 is TGTGCCAGCAGCCGAACAGGGGACAACTATGGCTACACCTTC. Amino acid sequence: CASSRTGDNYGYTF.

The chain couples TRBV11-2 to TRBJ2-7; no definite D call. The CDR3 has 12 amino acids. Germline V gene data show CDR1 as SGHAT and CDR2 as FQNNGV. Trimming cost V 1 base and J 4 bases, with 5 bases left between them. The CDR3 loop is CASSLVGYEQYF. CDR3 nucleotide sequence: TGTGCCAGCAGCTTAGTTGGGTACGAGCAGTACTTC.